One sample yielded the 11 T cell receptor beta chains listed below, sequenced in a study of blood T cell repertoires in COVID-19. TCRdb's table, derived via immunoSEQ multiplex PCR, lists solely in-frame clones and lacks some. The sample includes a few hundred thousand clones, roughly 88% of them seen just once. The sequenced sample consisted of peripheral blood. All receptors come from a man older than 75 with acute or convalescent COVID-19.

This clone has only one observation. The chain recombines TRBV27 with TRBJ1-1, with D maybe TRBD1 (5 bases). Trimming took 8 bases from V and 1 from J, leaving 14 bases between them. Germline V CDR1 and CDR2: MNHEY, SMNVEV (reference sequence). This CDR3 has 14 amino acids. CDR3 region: CASYLRAANTEAFF. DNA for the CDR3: TGTGCCAGCTACCTCAGGGCGGCGAACACTGAAGCTTTCTTT.

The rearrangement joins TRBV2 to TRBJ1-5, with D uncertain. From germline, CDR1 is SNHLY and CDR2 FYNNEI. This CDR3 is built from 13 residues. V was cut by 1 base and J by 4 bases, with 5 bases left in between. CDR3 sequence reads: CASSEVRNQPQHF. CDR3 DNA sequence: TGTGCCAGCAGTGAAGTGAGGAATCAGCCCCAGCATTTT. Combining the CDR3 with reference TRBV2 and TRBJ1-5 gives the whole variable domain EPEVTQTPSHQVTQMGQEVILRCVPISNHLYFYWYRQILGQKVEFLVSFYNNEISEKSEIFDDQFSVERPDGSNFTLKIRSTKLEDSAMYFCASSEVRNQPQHFGDGTRLSIL.

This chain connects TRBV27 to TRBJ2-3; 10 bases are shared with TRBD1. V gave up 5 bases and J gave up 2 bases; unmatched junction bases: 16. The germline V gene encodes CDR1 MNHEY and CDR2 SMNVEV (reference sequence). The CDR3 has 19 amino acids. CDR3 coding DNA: TGTGCCAGCAGTCACCTCCGACCGGGACAGGGGCCCCCCACAGATACGCAGTATTTT. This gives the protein CASSHLRPGQGPPTDTQYF.

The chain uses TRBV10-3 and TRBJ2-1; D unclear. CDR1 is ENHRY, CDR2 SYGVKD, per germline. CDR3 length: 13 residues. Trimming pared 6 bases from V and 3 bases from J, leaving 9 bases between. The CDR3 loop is CAISENNYNEQFF. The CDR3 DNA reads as TGTGCCATCAGCGAAAACAACTACAATGAGCAGTTCTTC.

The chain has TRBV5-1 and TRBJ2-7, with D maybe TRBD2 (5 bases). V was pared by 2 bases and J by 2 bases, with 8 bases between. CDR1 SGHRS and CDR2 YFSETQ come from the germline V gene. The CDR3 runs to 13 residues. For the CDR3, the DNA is TGCGCCAGCAGCTTCGGAGCGGCCTACGAGCAGTACTTC. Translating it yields CASSFGAAYEQYF.

CDR3 loop: CAKREGGADTQYF. In DNA, the CDR3 is TGTGCCAAGCGGGAGGGCGGGGCAGATACGCAGTATTTT. The V and J genes are TRBV2 and TRBJ2-3; 10 bases fit TRBD2. The V and J ends lost 10 bases and 4 bases, in that order; junction bases with no gene match: 5. Germline V gene sequence: CDR1 SNHLY, CDR2 FYNNEI. The CDR3 has 13 amino acids.

The CDR3 DNA is TGCAGCGTTCAGGGGGGCGGTCCGAACACTGAAGCTTTCTTT. Protein sequence: CSVQGGGPNTEAFF. J is TRBJ1-1 and V is TRBV29-1, with 7 bases matching TRBD1. Germline CDR1 SQVTM, CDR2 ANQGSEA. The CDR3 sequence is 14 residues long. V gave up 5 bases and J gave up 1 base; unmatched junction bases: 7.

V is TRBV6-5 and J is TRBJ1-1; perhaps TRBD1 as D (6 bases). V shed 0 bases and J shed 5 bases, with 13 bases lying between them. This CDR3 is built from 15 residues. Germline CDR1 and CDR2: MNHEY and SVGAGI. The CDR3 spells CASSYSRGFWTEAFF. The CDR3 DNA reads TGTGCCAGCAGTTACTCGAGGGGGTTTTGGACTGAAGCTTTCTTT.

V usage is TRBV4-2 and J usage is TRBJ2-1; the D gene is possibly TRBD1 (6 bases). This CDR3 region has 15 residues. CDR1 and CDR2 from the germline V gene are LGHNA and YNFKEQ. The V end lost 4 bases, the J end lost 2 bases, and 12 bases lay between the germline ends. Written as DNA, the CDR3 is TGTGCCAGCAGCCGGGACCGGGACACCTACAATGAGCAGTTCTTC. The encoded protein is CASSRDRDTYNEQFF.

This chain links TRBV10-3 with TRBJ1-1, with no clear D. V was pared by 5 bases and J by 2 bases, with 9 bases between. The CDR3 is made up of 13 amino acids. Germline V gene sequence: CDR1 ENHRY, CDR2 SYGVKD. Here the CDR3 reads CAISQVTNTEAFF. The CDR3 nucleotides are TGTGCCATCAGTCAAGTGACAAACACTGAAGCTTTCTTT.

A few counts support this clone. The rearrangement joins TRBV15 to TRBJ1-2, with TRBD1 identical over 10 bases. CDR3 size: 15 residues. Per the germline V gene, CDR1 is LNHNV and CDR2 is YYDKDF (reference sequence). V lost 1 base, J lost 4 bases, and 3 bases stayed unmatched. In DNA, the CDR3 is TGTGCCACCAGCAGAGGGGACAGGGGAACCTATGGCTACACCTTC. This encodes CATSRGDRGTYGYTF.